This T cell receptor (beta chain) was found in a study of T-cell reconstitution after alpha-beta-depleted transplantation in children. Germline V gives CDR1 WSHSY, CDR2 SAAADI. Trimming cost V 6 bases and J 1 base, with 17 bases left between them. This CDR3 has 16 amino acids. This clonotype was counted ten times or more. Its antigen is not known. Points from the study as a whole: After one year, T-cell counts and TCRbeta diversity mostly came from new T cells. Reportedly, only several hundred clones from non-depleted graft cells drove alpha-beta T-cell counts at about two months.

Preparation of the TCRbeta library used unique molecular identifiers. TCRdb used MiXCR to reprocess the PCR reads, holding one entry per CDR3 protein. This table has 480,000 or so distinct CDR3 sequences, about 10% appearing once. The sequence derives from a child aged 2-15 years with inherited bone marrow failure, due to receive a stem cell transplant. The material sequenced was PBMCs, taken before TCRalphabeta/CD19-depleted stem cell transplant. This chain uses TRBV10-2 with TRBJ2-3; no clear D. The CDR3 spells CASRHPGFSGTDTQYF. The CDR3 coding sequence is TGCGCCAGCAGGCATCCCGGTTTCTCAGGCACAGATACGCAGTATTTT.